This is a list of T cell receptor beta chains from one sample in a study of early stage breast cancer tumors. Assay: immunoSEQ multiplex PCR; the TCRdb copy retains only in-frame clones and omits some. The sample lists roughly 53,000 clones, approximately 90% occurring once. Sequencing used blood. The source is a person between 70 and 80 years old with breast cancer. CDR3s include the opening cysteine and the closing phenylalanine or tryptophan. D genes are given only for firm matches. Part of the rows lack a size; the others show once, few, many or a class for expanded clones.

j_gene	v_gene	abundance	d_gene	CDR3aa	CDR3nt
TRBJ2-6	TRBV2	-	TRBD1	CASDPGTGGVGANVLTF	TGTGCCAGCGACCCCGGGACAGGGGGCGTTGGGGCCAACGTCCTGACTTTC
TRBJ2-1	TRBV30	once	TRBD2	CAWRLAGGRLGQFF	TGTGCCTGGAGACTAGCGGGAGGCCGGCTCGGGCAGTTCTTC
TRBJ2-2	TRBV29-1	-	-	CSVEGRNTGELFF	TGCAGCGTTGAGGGGAGGAACACCGGGGAGCTGTTTTTT
TRBJ1-1	TRBV19	-	-	CASRRAEWTEAFF	TGTGCCAGTAGAAGAGCGGAGTGGACTGAAGCTTTCTTT
TRBJ1-5	TRBV7-9	few	TRBD1	CASSLTTGEQPQHF	TGTGCCAGCAGCCTAACGACAGGGGAACAGCCCCAGCATTTT
TRBJ2-3	TRBV27	once	TRBD1	CASSFRDRGGHTQYF	TGTGCCAGCAGTTTCCGGGACAGGGGGGGGCATACGCAGTATTTT
TRBJ1-3	TRBV25-1	-	TRBD1	CASSAQGVSGNTIYF	TGTGCCAGCAGTGCTCAGGGGGTCTCTGGAAACACCATATATTTT
TRBJ1-5	TRBV4-1	-	-	CASSPEGRGNQPQHF	TGCGCCAGCAGCCCCGAGGGAAGAGGGAATCAGCCCCAGCATTTT
TRBJ1-2	TRBV5-6	-	-	CASSAPPQGGYTF	TGTGCCAGCAGCGCACCTCCTCAGGGTGGCTACACCTTC
TRBJ1-5	TRBV6-5	-	-	CASSPAGPGAQPQHF	TGTGCCAGCAGTCCCGCGGGTCCAGGGGCACAGCCCCAGCATTTT
TRBJ1-2	TRBV4-3	-	TRBD1	CASSQGTGWDSYGYTF	TGCGCCAGCAGCCAAGGGACAGGGTGGGATAGCTATGGCTACACCTTC
TRBJ1-4	TRBV7-9	-	TRBD1	CASSLGPRGRTNEKLFF	TGTGCCAGCAGCTTAGGCCCCAGGGGGAGGACTAATGAAAAACTGTTTTTT
TRBJ1-6	TRBV5-5	-	-	CASSRGGENLRSPLHF	TGTGCCAGCAGCCGGGGGGGGGAGAATTTACGGTCACCCCTCCACTTT
TRBJ2-2	TRBV25-1	-	TRBD1	CATEDRTNTGELFF	TGTGCCACGGAGGACAGGACGAACACCGGGGAGCTGTTTTTT
TRBJ2-7	TRBV6-1	-	-	CASSEAPGLYEQYF	TGTGCCAGCAGTGAAGCTCCAGGGTTGTACGAGCAGTACTTC
TRBJ2-3	TRBV16	-	-	CASSQNSGSTDTQYF	TGTGCCAGCAGCCAGAACAGCGGGAGCACAGATACGCAGTATTTT
TRBJ2-5	TRBV28	-	TRBD2	CASRPWVAGVPETQYF	TGTGCCAGCCGACCCTGGGTAGCGGGAGTCCCAGAGACCCAGTACTTC
TRBJ2-3	TRBV19	-	-	CASSKGGTTDTQYF	TGTGCCAGTAGTAAGGGGGGGACCACAGATACGCAGTATTTT
TRBJ1-5	TRBV5-1	-	TRBD1	CASSLTTGGEQPQHF	TGCGCCAGCAGCTTAACTACAGGGGGTGAGCAGCCCCAGCATTTT
TRBJ1-4	TRBV27	-	-	CASSSGSRGNEKLFF	TGTGCCAGCAGTTCAGGGTCCAGGGGTAATGAAAAACTGTTTTTT
TRBJ1-1	TRBV11-2	-	-	CASSLDRGTEAFF	TGTGCCAGCAGCTTAGACAGGGGCACTGAAGCTTTCTTT
TRBJ2-1	TRBV11-3	-	TRBD1	CASSPTGSYNEQFF	TGTGCCAGCAGCCCGACAGGGAGTTACAATGAGCAGTTCTTC
TRBJ1-1	TRBV28	-	TRBD1	CASSIFGQGNTEAFF	TGTGCCAGCAGCATCTTCGGACAGGGGAACACTGAAGCTTTCTTT
TRBJ1-5	TRBV4-3	-	-	CASSFGSGYQPQHF	TGCGCCAGCAGCTTCGGGTCTGGATATCAGCCCCAGCATTTT
TRBJ1-3	TRBV4-1	-	-	CASSPYSDPPGNTIYF	TGCGCCAGCAGCCCTTACAGTGACCCGCCTGGAAACACCATATATTTT
TRBJ1-5	TRBV20-1	-	-	CSARDRYQHF	TGCAGTGCTAGAGATCGGTACCAGCATTTT
TRBJ2-1	TRBV10-1	-	-	CASSFCFLAAYNEQFF	TGCGCCAGCAGCTTCTGTTTTTTAGCGGCCTACAATGAGCAGTTCTTC
TRBJ1-6	TRBV6-5	-	-	CASSESRGNSPLHF	TGTGCCAGCAGTGAAAGTAGGGGTAATTCACCCCTCCACTTT
TRBJ1-2	TRBV5-5	-	TRBD1	CASSLVRTRQGSYGYTF	TGTGCCAGCAGCTTGGTTCGGACACGACAGGGGTCCTATGGCTACACCTTC
TRBJ1-5	TRBV7-9	-	-	CASSLGPGFNQPQHF	TGTGCCAGCAGCTTAGGTCCAGGTTTCAATCAGCCCCAGCATTTT
TRBJ2-3	TRBV5-1	once	TRBD2	CASSLELAGGSDTQYF	TGCGCCAGCAGCTTGGAACTAGCGGGGGGTTCGGATACGCAGTATTTT
TRBJ2-7	TRBV9	-	-	CARPTGAIYEQYF	TGTGCCAGACCTACAGGAGCAATCTACGAGCAGTACTTC
TRBJ2-4	TRBV28	-	TRBD2	CASSKSGGALNIQYF	TGTGCCAGCTCAAAAAGCGGGGGGGCTTTGAACATTCAGTACTTC
TRBJ1-1	TRBV4-2	-	-	CASSQGTEARTEAFF	TGTGCCAGCAGCCAAGGAACGGAAGCGCGAACTGAAGCTTTCTTT
TRBJ2-7	TRBV11-2	-	-	CASSLNRDEQYF	TGTGCCAGCAGCCTAAACAGGGACGAGCAGTACTTC
TRBJ2-1	TRBV6-5	-	-	CASRRDRLYNEQFF	TGTGCCAGCAGGCGGGACAGACTTTACAATGAGCAGTTCTTC
TRBJ2-7	TRBV5-6	-	-	CASSWGASSYEQYF	TGTGCCAGCAGCTGGGGCGCCTCCTCCTACGAGCAGTACTTC
TRBJ1-5	TRBV9	-	-	CASSRQSNQPQHF	TGTGCCAGCAGCCGTCAGAGCAATCAGCCCCAGCATTTT
TRBJ1-2	TRBV11-3	-	-	CASSLVSPGHPPRGYTF	TGTGCCAGCAGCTTAGTAAGCCCGGGACATCCCCCGAGGGGCTACACCTTC